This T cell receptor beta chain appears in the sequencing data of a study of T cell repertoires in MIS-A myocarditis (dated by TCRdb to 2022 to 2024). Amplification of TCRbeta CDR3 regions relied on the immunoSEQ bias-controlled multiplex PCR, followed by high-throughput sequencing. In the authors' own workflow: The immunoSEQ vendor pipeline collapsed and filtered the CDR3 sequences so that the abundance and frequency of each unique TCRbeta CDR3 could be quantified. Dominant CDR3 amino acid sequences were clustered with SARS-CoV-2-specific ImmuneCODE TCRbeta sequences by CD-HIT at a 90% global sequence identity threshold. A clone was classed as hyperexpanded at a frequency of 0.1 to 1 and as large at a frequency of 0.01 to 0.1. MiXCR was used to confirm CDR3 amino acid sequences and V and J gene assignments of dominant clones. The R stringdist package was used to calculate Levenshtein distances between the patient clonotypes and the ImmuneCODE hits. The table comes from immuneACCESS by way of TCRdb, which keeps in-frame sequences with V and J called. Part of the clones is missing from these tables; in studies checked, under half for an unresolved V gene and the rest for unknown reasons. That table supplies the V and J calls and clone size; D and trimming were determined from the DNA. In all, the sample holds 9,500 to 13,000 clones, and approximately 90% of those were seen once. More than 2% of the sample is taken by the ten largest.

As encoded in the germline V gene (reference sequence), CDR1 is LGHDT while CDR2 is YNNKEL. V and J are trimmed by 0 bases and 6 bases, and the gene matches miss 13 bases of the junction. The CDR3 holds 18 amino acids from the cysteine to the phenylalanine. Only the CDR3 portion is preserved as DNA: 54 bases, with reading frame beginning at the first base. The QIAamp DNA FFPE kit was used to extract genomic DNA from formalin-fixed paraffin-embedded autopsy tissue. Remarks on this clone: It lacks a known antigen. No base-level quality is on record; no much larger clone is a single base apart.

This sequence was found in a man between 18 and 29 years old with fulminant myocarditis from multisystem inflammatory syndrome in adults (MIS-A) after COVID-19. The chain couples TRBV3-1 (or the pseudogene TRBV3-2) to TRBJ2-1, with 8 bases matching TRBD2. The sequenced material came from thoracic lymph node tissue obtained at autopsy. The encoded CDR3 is CASSQDEVGREAGNEQFF. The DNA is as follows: TGTGCCAGCAGCCAAGACGAGGTGGGGCGGGAGGCGGGCAATGAGCAGTTCTTC.